The 6 T cell receptor beta chains in this list originate from one sample, sequenced in a study of cytomegalovirus exposure and HLA in healthy donors. The PCR employed 60 Vbeta primers together with 13 Jbeta primers. The repertoire was sequenced with immunoSEQ multiplex PCR; TCRdb's copy has only in-frame clones and lacks some. The sample yields roughly 230,000 clones, 70% to 90% seen once. The source material was PBMCs. These receptors came from a girl aged 2 to 10 in good health and CMV-seronegative.

CDR3 in amino acids: CASSLRLMNTEAFF. The CDR3 DNA is TGTGCCAGCAGTTTGAGACTCATGAACACTGAAGCTTTCTTT. This chain links TRBV6-5 with TRBJ1-1, with D uncertain. Trimming removed 4 bases from V and 0 bases from J, with 9 bases in between. Germline V lookup: CDR1 MNHEY, CDR2 SVGAGI. There are 14 residues in the CDR3.

The chain joins TRBV2 to TRBJ2-2, with TRBD2 as a possible D gene (6 bases). CDR1 is SNHLY and CDR2 is FYNNEI in the germline V gene. The CDR3 is 14 amino acids. V lost 5 bases and J lost 5, with 12 bases in between. The CDR3 protein is CASSLGSRTGELFF. In nucleotides, the CDR3 is TGTGCCAGCAGTCTCGGGAGCCGAACCGGGGAGCTGTTTTTT.

The count of this clone is one. V is TRBV7-3 and J is TRBJ1-2; perhaps TRBD1 as D (5 bases). Looked up from germline, CDR1 is SGHTA and CDR2 is FQGTGA. The CDR3 consists of 15 residues. Deletions cut 2 bases from V and 4 bases from J, with 14 bases between. CDR3 sequence: CASSLEAGQVYGYTF. The CDR3 nucleotides read TGTGCCAGCAGCTTAGAGGCGGGGCAGGTCTATGGCTACACCTTC. The full variable domain, completed using reference TRBV7-3 and TRBJ1-2, is GAGVSQTPSNKVTEKGKYVELRCDPISGHTALYWYRQSLGQGPEFLIYFQGTGAADDSGLPNDRFFAVRPEGSVSTLKIQRTERGDSAVYLCASSLEAGQVYGYTFGSGTRLTVV.

The V and J genes are TRBV21-1 and TRBJ1-1. TRBV21-1 is classified as a pseudogene. The CDR3 spans 14 residues. The CDR3 DNA reads TGTGCCAGCAGCAAAGAGGGGGGGATCACTGAAGCTTTCTTT. Translating gives CASSKEGGITEAFF.

This sequence joins TRBV6-5 and TRBJ1-1; D unclear. The CDR3 runs to 15 residues. In germline, CDR1 is MNHEY, CDR2 SVGAGI. V shed 0 bases and J shed 1 base, with 9 bases lying between them. The CDR3 DNA sequence: TGTGCCAGCAGTTACTCGAGGGCTCCGAACACTGAAGCTTTCTTT. Protein product: CASSYSRAPNTEAFF.

The DNA for the CDR3 is TGTGCCAGCAGCGCTACTTCTAGCGGGAGGGGAGACGAGCAGTACTTC. It translates to CASSATSSGRGDEQYF. The chain couples TRBV21-1 to TRBJ2-7; the table's D call, TRBD2, was not checked against the DNA. TRBV21-1 is a documented pseudogene. The CDR3 is 16 amino acids.